One sample yielded the 20 T cell receptor beta chains listed below, sequenced in a study of shared clonotypes between healthy human individuals. Naive CD8 populations comprised CD45RO-negative cells positively selected for CCR7, excluding terminally differentiated effector memory CD45RA+ cells. Repertoires were generated with immunoSEQ multiplex PCR, while TCRdb's copy carries only in-frame clones and drops some. The repertoire holds roughly 2.1 million clones, with more than 85% as singletons. Material: naive CD8+ T cells from PBMCs. The receptors stem from a young man in good health. Some clones in this sample may be carry-over from other donors' samples.

A remark on this clone: Within the sample, other DNA sequences also encode this same CDR3. The chain combines TRBV9 with TRBJ2-7; D remains ambiguous. The CDR3 is 14 residues long. Germline V lookup: CDR1 SGDLS, CDR2 YYNGEE. The germline V and J ends were trimmed by 0 bases and 2 bases, with 9 bases remaining between them. The CDR3 spells CASSVGVGTYEQYF. The CDR3 bases are TGTGCCAGCAGCGTAGGGGTAGGCACCTACGAGCAGTACTTC.

The chain carries TRBV28 and TRBJ1-2, with D possibly being TRBD1 (5 bases). V gave up 3 bases and J gave up 5 bases, with 22 bases separating them. Germline V lookup: CDR1 MDHEN, CDR2 SYDVKM. The CDR3 extends over 17 amino acids. The CDR3 spells CASSLSHRDGFLYGYTF. The CDR3 bases are TGTGCCAGCAGTTTGAGCCATCGGGACGGGTTCCTATATGGCTACACCTTC.

In this sample, this clone turned up once. The V call is TRBV6-1, the J call TRBJ1-4; perhaps TRBD1 as D (6 bases). V was shortened by 6 bases and J by 5 bases, with 13 bases between the two germline ends. CDR1 and CDR2 (germline): MNHNS, SASEGT. This CDR3 spans 14 amino acids. CDR3 sequence reads: CASSPGGRNEKLFF. Here the CDR3 DNA reads TGTGCCAGCAGCCCCGGGGGGCGAAATGAAAAACTGTTTTTT.

The chain links TRBV6-5 to TRBJ2-2; D is unresolved. The CDR3 is made up of 14 amino acids. V was trimmed by 4 bases and J by 1 base, leaving 7 bases between them. CDR1 and CDR2 (germline): MNHEY, SVGAGI. For the CDR3, the DNA is TGTGCCAGCAGTTCCTGGCGGAACACCGGGGAGCTGTTTTTT. Translating gives CASSSWRNTGELFF.

The chain combines TRBV11-2 with TRBJ2-7; a weak D match, TRBD1 (6 bases). The V end lost 4 bases, the J end lost 3 bases, and 13 bases lay between the germline ends. The germline gives CDR1 SGHAT, CDR2 FQNNGV. This CDR3 region has 14 residues. The CDR3 is CASSSTGTYYEQYF. In nucleotides, the CDR3 is TGTGCCAGCAGCTCCACCGGGACATACTACGAGCAGTACTTC.

V and J are TRBV7-8 and TRBJ2-2, with D unresolved. The V end lost 1 base, the J end lost 6 bases, and 6 bases lay between the germline ends. Germline V lookup: CDR1 SGHVS, CDR2 FQNEAQ. The CDR3 consists of 13 residues. CDR3 in amino acids: CASSLGTPGELFF. Written as DNA, the CDR3 is TGTGCCAGCAGCTTAGGGACCCCCGGGGAGCTGTTTTTT. Looking up the rest from reference TRBV7-8 and TRBJ2-2 gives the full variable domain: GAGVSQSPRYKVAKRGQDVALRCDPISGHVSLFWYQQALGQGPEFLTYFQNEAQLDKSGLPSDRFFAERPEGSVSTLKIQRTQQEDSAVYLCASSLGTPGELFFGEGSRLTVL.

The V call is TRBV4-1, the J call TRBJ1-4, with a weak D call TRBD1 (5 bases). Germline values: CDR1 MGHRA, CDR2 YSYEKL. V lost 1 base and J lost 14, with 14 bases in between. CDR3 length: 13 residues. The CDR3 DNA follows: TGCGCCAGCAGCCAAGCGGGAGGGTGGGGGCTGTTTTTT. Translated, it gives CASSQAGGWGLFF.

This chain uses TRBV7-9 with TRBJ1-2; TRBD1 matches at 8 bases. This CDR3 region has 15 residues. Trimming took 5 bases from V and 4 from J; bases not matched to a gene: 9. The germline V gene has CDR1 SEHNR and CDR2 FQNEAQ (reference sequence). Here the CDR3 DNA reads TGTGCCAGCAGCCCCACGGGACAGGCAAGCTATGGCTACACCTTC. It is translated as CASSPTGQASYGYTF. Variable domain in full (rest from reference TRBV7-9 and TRBJ1-2): DTGVSQNPRHKITKRGQNVTFRCDPISEHNRLYWYRQTLGQGPEFLTYFQNEAQLEKSRLLSDRFSAERPKGSFSTLEIQRTEQGDSAMYLCASSPTGQASYGYTFGSGTRLTVV.

The V gene is TRBV7-2, the J gene TRBJ2-3; TRBD2 might be the D (6 bases). There are 17 residues in the CDR3. V was shortened by 1 base and J by 2 bases, with 16 bases between the two germline ends. The germline gives CDR1 SGHTA, CDR2 FQGNSA. CDR3 loop: CASSLVGSGSVTDTQYF. The CDR3 DNA follows: TGTGCCAGCAGCTTAGTAGGGAGCGGGTCCGTCACAGATACGCAGTATTTT.

V gene TRBV6-5 combines with J gene TRBJ2-7; TRBD2 agrees at 12 bases. The junction had 8 bases not matched to a gene; V was cut back by 7 bases and J by 4 bases. The CDR3 covers 15 residues. CDR1 is MNHEY and CDR2 is SVGAGI in the germline V gene. CDR3 sequence: CASTELAGGRYEQYF. The DNA for the CDR3 is TGTGCCAGCACCGAACTAGCGGGAGGACGGTACGAGCAGTACTTC.

This clone was counted a single time. The V gene is TRBV28, the J gene TRBJ1-1; D call uncertain. Germline assignment: CDR1 MDHEN and CDR2 SYDVKM. Trimming took off 5 bases at V and 5 bases at J, with 15 bases between the two ends. The CDR3 spans 14 residues. In DNA form, the CDR3 reads TGTGCCAGCAGTCCCCGGCCTCCGAGAACTGAAGCTTTCTTT. Residues: CASSPRPPRTEAFF.

The chain employs TRBV14 and TRBJ1-4; weak D call: TRBD1 (6 bases). This CDR3 region has 16 residues. CDR1 and CDR2 (germline): SGHDN, FVKESK. V lost 2 bases, J lost 7 bases, and 17 bases lay in between. In nucleotides, the CDR3 is TGTGCCAGCAGCCAAACCCTCCGGGACATTGGTGAAAAACTGTTTTTT. Protein product: CASSQTLRDIGEKLFF.

The genes are TRBV7-9 and TRBJ2-2, with 8 bases aligning to TRBD1. The CDR3 totals 16 residues. V shed 5 bases and J 5 bases; nucleotides not matched to a gene: 10. Germline CDR1 reads SEHNR; CDR2 reads FQNEAQ (reference sequence). The DNA of the CDR3 is TGTGCCAGCAGCCCCAACCGGGACAGGAGAACCGGGGAGCTGTTTTTT. Its protein product is CASSPNRDRRTGELFF.

This chain uses TRBV28 with TRBJ2-7; weak D call: TRBD2 (6 bases). CDR3 length: 15 amino acids. From germline, CDR1 is MDHEN and CDR2 SYDVKM. V shed 6 bases and J shed 2 bases, with 17 bases lying between them. The CDR3 is CASRTGTQNTYEQYF. CDR3 sequence (DNA): TGTGCCAGCAGAACCGGGACTCAGAACACCTACGAGCAGTACTTC.

The V call is TRBV14, the J call TRBJ2-5; D might be TRBD1 (5 bases). The germline CDR1 and CDR2 sequences are SGHDN and FVKESK. The ends were cut back, 7 bases at V and 5 bases at J, with 14 bases in the middle. The CDR3 extends over 13 amino acids. This CDR3 reads CASMGPTRETQYF. CDR3 DNA: TGTGCCAGCATGGGGCCAACGAGGGAGACCCAGTACTTC.

This clone was counted a single time. CDR3 sequence (DNA): TGCGCCAGCACCCAGGGACAGGGCTTAACTGAAGCTTTCTTT. Its protein is CASTQGQGLTEAFF. This sequence joins TRBV4-1 and TRBJ1-1; 9 bases are shared with TRBD1. The V and J ends lost 7 bases and 5 bases, in that order; junction bases with no gene match: 8. Germline CDR1 MGHRA, CDR2 YSYEKL. CDR3 size: 14 residues.

This clone came up a few times. The chain has TRBV10-1 and TRBJ1-1; 7 nucleotides align to TRBD1. Germline V gene data show CDR1 as WNHNN and CDR2 as SYGVQD (reference sequence). The CDR3 runs 13 residues. The trim removed 2 bases at V and 4 bases at J, leaving 1 base unmatched. The CDR3 bases are TGCGCCAGCAGTGAGGCAGGGGGCACTGAAGCTTTCTTT. Residues: CASSEAGGTEAFF.

This clone was found once. This chain uses TRBV19 with TRBJ1-5; D remains unclear. CDR3 size: 13 residues. CDR1 and CDR2 (germline): LNHDA, SQIVND (reference sequence). Trimming pared 7 bases from V and 2 bases from J, leaving 9 bases between. The CDR3 sequence is CASTSGGNQPQHF. DNA of the CDR3: TGTGCCAGTACCTCCGGGGGCAATCAGCCCCAGCATTTT.

About this clone itself: The junction departs from the called germline gene at one end, perhaps through a read error. The chain joins TRBV27 to TRBJ1-2; D may be TRBD1 (6 bases). CDR1 and CDR2 from the germline V gene are MNHEY and SMNVEV (reference sequence). This CDR3 is built from 17 residues. CDR3 amino acids: CASSFSWQGHPNYGYTF. The CDR3 nucleotides are TGTGCCAGCAGTTTTTCTTGGCAGGGGCACCCGAACTATGGCTACACTTTC.

The chain recombines TRBV9 with TRBJ2-7; D call uncertain. Germline loops: CDR1 SGDLS, CDR2 YYNGEE. Trimming shortened V by 0 bases and J by 2 bases, and 9 bases separated the two germline ends. CDR3 length: 14 residues. The CDR3 sequence: CASSVALTPYEQYF. In DNA, the CDR3 is TGTGCCAGCAGCGTAGCCCTGACCCCCTACGAGCAGTACTTC.